Following are 22 T cell receptor beta chains from one sample sequenced in a study of T cell changes during pregnancy in multiple sclerosis. Here immunoSEQ multiplex PCR was the method, and the copy in TCRdb shows in-frame clones only, minus some. Of about 50,000 clones in the sample, about 91% were seen once. Sequencing was performed on CD8+ T cells from peripheral blood mononuclear cells, taken after pregnancy. These receptors were obtained from a female donor with multiple sclerosis, enrolled in a pregnancy study.

The V gene is TRBV6-1, the J gene TRBJ2-4; 7 bases are a match to TRBD1. The CDR3 is made up of 14 amino acids. The V gene end was trimmed by 3 bases and the J gene end by 7 bases; junction bases not matched to a gene: 6. CDR1 is MNHNS and CDR2 is SASEGT in the germline V gene. For the CDR3, the DNA is TGTGCCAGCAGTGACCCCACAGGGGCGAACATTCAGTACTTC. Protein product: CASSDPTGANIQYF.

The CDR3 spells CASSVGLTQYF. The CDR3 DNA reads as TGTGCCAGCAGCGTAGGGCTGACGCAGTATTTT. The genes are TRBV9 and TRBJ2-3; D not resolved. Germline V CDR1 and CDR2: SGDLS, YYNGEE. The CDR3 is 11 residues long. V was clipped by 0 bases and J by 9 bases, with 5 bases between them.

The V gene is TRBV6-6, the J gene TRBJ1-4; no firm D call. Germline V gene data show CDR1 as MNHNY and CDR2 as SVGAGI (reference sequence). The CDR3 extends over 13 amino acids. V shed 5 bases and J shed 7 bases, with 11 bases lying between them. CDR3 in amino acids: CASSLPQVEKLFF. CDR3 in DNA: TGTGCCAGCAGTCTTCCCCAGGTTGAAAAACTGTTTTTT.

The V call is TRBV5-6, the J call TRBJ2-7; weak D call: TRBD2 (7 bases). There are 14 residues in the CDR3. V was clipped by 4 bases and J by 4 bases, with 15 bases between them. The germline V gene encodes CDR1 SGHDT and CDR2 YYEEEE. The CDR3 DNA reads TGTGCCAGCAGCCTAGGGGGGGGGAGGTACGAGCAGTACTTC. It translates to CASSLGGGRYEQYF.

The rearrangement links TRBV9 to TRBJ2-2; weak D call: TRBD2 (6 bases). CDR3 length equals 18 residues. V was shortened by 0 bases and J by 7 bases, with 22 bases between the two germline ends. CDR1 SGDLS and CDR2 YYNGEE come from the germline V gene. The CDR3 is CASSVATGEGVWDGELFF. The CDR3 nucleotides are TGTGCCAGCAGCGTAGCTACGGGGGAAGGGGTTTGGGACGGGGAGCTGTTTTTT.

V and J are TRBV10-1 and TRBJ2-7; D might be TRBD2 (5 bases). The V gene lost 3 bases and the J gene lost 7 bases, with 16 bases spanning the gap. Germline V CDR1 and CDR2: WNHNN, SYGVQD (reference sequence). The CDR3 is 14 residues long. CDR3 coding DNA: TGCGCCAGCAGTGAAGAGGGAACATACGGAGAGCAGTACTTC. This translates into CASSEEGTYGEQYF.

The rearrangement joins TRBV13 to TRBJ2-1; TRBD1 matches 8 bases. The CDR3 contains 16 residues. V lost 5 bases to trimming and J lost 2 bases; unmatched junction nucleotides: 8. Germline V gene data show CDR1 as PRHDT and CDR2 as FYEKMQ (reference sequence). CDR3 residues: CASSGTRTGTYNEQFF. The CDR3 nucleotides read TGTGCCAGCAGCGGAACCAGGACAGGGACCTACAATGAGCAGTTCTTC.

This clone was counted a single time. V is TRBV2 and J is TRBJ1-3; a possible D gene is TRBD1 (5 bases). CDR1 is SNHLY and CDR2 is FYNNEI in the germline V gene. The CDR3 has 15 residues. Trimming removed 2 bases at V and 1 base at J, with 9 bases between. The CDR3 is CASSEWGESGNTIYF. The CDR3 region has the DNA TGTGCCAGCAGTGAATGGGGGGAGTCTGGAAACACCATATATTTT.

The rearrangement uses TRBV6-4 and TRBJ2-3; TRBD2 matches 7 bases. V shed 0 bases and J 3 bases; nucleotides not matched to a gene: 9. CDR3 length: 17 residues. Germline CDR1 and CDR2: MRHNA and SNTAGT. CDR3 nucleotides: TGTGCCAGCAGTGACTCACCATCTTCGGGGGGTACAGATACGCAGTATTTT. Amino acids: CASSDSPSSGGTDTQYF.

This sequence joins TRBV29-1 and TRBJ2-3; 10 nucleotides line up with TRBD2. The junction had 11 bases not matched to a gene; V was cut back by 7 bases and J by 1 base. Germline CDR1 and CDR2: SQVTM and ANQGSEA. The CDR3 is 16 amino acids. In DNA form, the CDR3 reads TGCAGCGCCCCATCCCCGCTAGCGGGGGGCACAGATACGCAGTATTTT. It specifies CSAPSPLAGGTDTQYF.

The chain couples TRBV6-1 to TRBJ1-5; 8 bases agree with TRBD1. Germline assignment: CDR1 MNHNS and CDR2 SASEGT. The CDR3 runs to 15 residues. J gave up 5 bases and V 2 bases, and 5 bases lay outside the gene matches. Here the CDR3 reads CASSELTGADQPQHF. The CDR3 region has the DNA TGTGCCAGCAGTGAATTGACAGGGGCTGATCAGCCCCAGCATTTT.

The chain uses TRBV19 and TRBJ1-1; the D gene is possibly TRBD1 (6 bases). This CDR3 spans 12 amino acids. Looked up from germline, CDR1 is LNHDA and CDR2 is SQIVND (reference sequence). Trimming took off 9 bases at V and 4 bases at J, with 12 bases between the two ends. The chain's CDR3 is CASQGGGTEAFF. The DNA of the CDR3 is TGTGCCAGCCAGGGAGGGGGCACTGAAGCTTTCTTT.

The chain's CDR3 is CASSEPREVIRDEQYF. Here the CDR3 DNA reads TGTGCCTCAAGTGAGCCCAGGGAAGTCATTCGGGACGAGCAGTACTTC. The chain recombines TRBV2 with TRBJ2-7, with D possibly being TRBD1 (5 bases). Trimming removed 11 bases at V and 5 bases at J, with 28 bases between. Germline V CDR1 and CDR2: SNHLY, FYNNEI. This CDR3 is 16 amino acids long.

The rearrangement uses TRBV6-1 and TRBJ2-3; 9 nucleotides align to TRBD2. CDR3 length: 16 residues. Germline CDR1 and CDR2: MNHNS and SASEGT. Trimming took 3 bases from V and 1 from J; bases not matched to a gene: 5. The CDR3 DNA follows: TGTGCCAGCAGTGAGGAAGCGGGGGGCGGCACAGATACGCAGTATTTT. It specifies CASSEEAGGGTDTQYF.

The rearrangement uses TRBV6-1 and TRBJ1-2; 10 bases map to TRBD1. This CDR3 contains 16 residues. V shed 4 bases and J 5 bases; nucleotides not matched to a gene: 10. Germline CDR1 is MNHNS and CDR2 is SASEGT. CDR3 amino acids: CASSGYRDRGLYGYTF. DNA of the CDR3: TGTGCCAGCAGTGGATACCGGGACAGGGGTTTGTATGGCTACACCTTC.

This chain joins TRBV7-8 and TRBJ2-3; TRBD2 matches at 8 bases. Losses at the gene ends were 2 bases for V and 0 bases for J; bases not matched to a gene: 19. Germline V gives CDR1 SGHVS, CDR2 FQNEAQ. The CDR3 spans 21 residues. This chain's CDR3 is CASSLTNHRAAERESTDTQYF. The CDR3 DNA reads TGTGCCAGCAGCTTAACCAACCACCGGGCCGCCGAGCGGGAGAGCACAGATACGCAGTATTTT.

This clone is a singleton in its sample. V usage is TRBV14 and J usage is TRBJ2-7; weak D call: TRBD2 (7 bases). The CDR3 contains 15 residues. V lost 4 bases to trimming and J lost 5 bases, with 18 bases between them. Germline V lookup: CDR1 SGHDN, CDR2 FVKESK. CDR3 sequence reads: CASSPYLGGDNEQYF. The CDR3 DNA reads as TGTGCCAGCAGCCCCTACCTAGGGGGGGACAACGAGCAGTACTTC.

The CDR3 spells CASSLGGTGLQPQHF. Written as DNA, the CDR3 is TGTGCCAGCAGCTTAGGAGGGACAGGGTTGCAGCCCCAGCATTTT. The chain links TRBV7-6 to TRBJ1-5; 9 bases are a match to TRBD1. This CDR3 is 15 amino acids long. Germline V gene data show CDR1 as SGHVS and CDR2 as FNYEAQ. The J segment lost 7 bases and the V segment lost 1 base, leaving 5 bases of the junction unmatched.

CDR3 in amino acids: CASSPQSSYNSPLHF. The CDR3, as DNA: TGTGCCAGCAGCCCACAGAGCTCCTATAATTCACCCCTCCACTTT. The chain joins TRBV7-2 to TRBJ1-6; D gene ambiguous. The V gene's germline CDR1 is SGHTA and CDR2 FQGNSA. Trimming took off 5 bases at V and 0 bases at J, with 8 bases between the two ends. This CDR3 spans 15 amino acids.

This rearrangement joins TRBV10-2 to TRBJ1-2, with D uncertain. The V end lost 0 bases, the J end lost 8 bases, and 10 bases lay between the germline ends. Germline V gives CDR1 WSHSY, CDR2 SAAADI. This CDR3 has 13 residues. CDR3 nucleotide sequence: TGCGCCAGCAGTGAGTCCGCGGAGGTGGGCTACACCTTC. As protein: CASSESAEVGYTF.

This rearrangement joins TRBV5-6 to TRBJ2-3, with 10 nucleotides matching TRBD2. CDR3 length: 15 residues. Germline V CDR1 and CDR2: SGHDT, YYEEEE. V shed 3 bases, J shed 7 bases, and the junction held 8 bases outside the gene matches. Written as DNA, the CDR3 is TGTGCCAGCAGCTCGACTAGCGGGTCCGGTTATACGCAGTATTTT. It codes for CASSSTSGSGYTQYF.

The CDR3 nucleotides are TGTGCCGCAGACATAGGATATTATGGCTACACCTTC. Translation gives CAADIGYYGYTF. The J gene is TRBJ1-2, the V gene TRBV7-8, with unresolved D. CDR1 is SGHVS and CDR2 is FQNEAQ in the germline V gene. Trimming removed 11 bases at V and 5 bases at J, with 15 bases between. This CDR3 contains 12 residues.